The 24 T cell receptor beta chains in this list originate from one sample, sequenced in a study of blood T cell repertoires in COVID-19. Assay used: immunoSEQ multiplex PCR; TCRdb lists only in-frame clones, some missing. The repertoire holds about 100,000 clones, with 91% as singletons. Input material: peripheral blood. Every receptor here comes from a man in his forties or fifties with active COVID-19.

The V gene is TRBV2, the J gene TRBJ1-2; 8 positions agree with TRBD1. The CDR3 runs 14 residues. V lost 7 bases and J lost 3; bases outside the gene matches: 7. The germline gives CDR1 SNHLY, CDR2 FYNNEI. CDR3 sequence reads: CASTWNRGDYGYTF. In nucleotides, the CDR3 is TGTGCCAGCACGTGGAACAGGGGGGACTATGGCTACACCTTC.

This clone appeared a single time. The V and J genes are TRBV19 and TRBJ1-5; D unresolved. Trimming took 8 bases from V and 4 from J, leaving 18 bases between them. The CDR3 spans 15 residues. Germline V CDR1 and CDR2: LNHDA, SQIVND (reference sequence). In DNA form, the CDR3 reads TGTGCCAGTTGGGAGGGCGGGCCGGGGAATCAGCCCCAGCATTTT. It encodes CASWEGGPGNQPQHF.

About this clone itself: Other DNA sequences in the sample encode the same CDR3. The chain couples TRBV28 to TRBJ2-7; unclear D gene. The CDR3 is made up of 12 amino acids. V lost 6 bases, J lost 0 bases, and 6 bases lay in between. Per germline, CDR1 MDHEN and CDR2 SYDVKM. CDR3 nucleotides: TGTGCCAGCAGCCCCAGCTCCTACGAGCAGTACTTC. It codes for CASSPSSYEQYF.

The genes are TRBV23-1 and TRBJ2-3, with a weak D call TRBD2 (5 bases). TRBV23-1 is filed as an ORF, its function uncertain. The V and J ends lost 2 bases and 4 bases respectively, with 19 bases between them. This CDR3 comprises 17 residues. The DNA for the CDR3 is TGCGCCAGCAGTCAAACCTGCGGGCTAGCATGCTCAGATACGCAGTATTTT. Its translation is CASSQTCGLACSDTQYF.

Written as DNA, the CDR3 is TGTGCTAGTGGTTTGGTACTGAAGGACTCCACTTCTGGAAACACCATATATTTT. The encoded protein is CASGLVLKDSTSGNTIYF. The chain uses TRBV12-5 and TRBJ1-3, with unresolved D. V lost 0 bases and J lost 1, with 16 bases in between. Looked up from germline, CDR1 is LGHNT and CDR2 is FRNRAP. CDR3 length: 18 amino acids.

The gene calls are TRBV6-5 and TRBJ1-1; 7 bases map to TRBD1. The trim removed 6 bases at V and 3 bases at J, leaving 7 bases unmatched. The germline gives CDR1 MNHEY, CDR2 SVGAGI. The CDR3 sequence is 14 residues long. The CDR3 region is CASSLQGGYTEAFF. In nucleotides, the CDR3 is TGTGCCAGCAGCCTCCAGGGGGGATACACTGAAGCTTTCTTT.

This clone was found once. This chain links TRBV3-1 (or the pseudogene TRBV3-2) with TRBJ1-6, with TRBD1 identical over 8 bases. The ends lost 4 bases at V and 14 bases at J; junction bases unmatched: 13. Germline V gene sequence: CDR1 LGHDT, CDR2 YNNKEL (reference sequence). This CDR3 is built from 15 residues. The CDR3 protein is CASSLLGQGARALHF. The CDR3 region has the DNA TGTGCCAGCAGCCTGCTGGGGCAGGGGGCAAGGGCCCTCCACTTT.

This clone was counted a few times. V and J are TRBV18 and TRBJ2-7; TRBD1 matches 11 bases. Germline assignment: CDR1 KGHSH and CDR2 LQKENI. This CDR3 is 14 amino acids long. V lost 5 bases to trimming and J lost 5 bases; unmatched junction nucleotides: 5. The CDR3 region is CASSGQGAQNEQYF. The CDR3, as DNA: TGTGCCAGCTCAGGACAGGGGGCGCAGAACGAGCAGTACTTC.

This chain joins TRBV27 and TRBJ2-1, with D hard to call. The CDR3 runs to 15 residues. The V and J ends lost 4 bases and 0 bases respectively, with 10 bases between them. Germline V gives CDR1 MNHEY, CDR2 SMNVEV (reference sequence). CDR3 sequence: CASSSILSSYNEQFF. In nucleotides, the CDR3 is TGTGCCAGCAGTTCCATTTTGAGCTCCTACAATGAGCAGTTCTTC.

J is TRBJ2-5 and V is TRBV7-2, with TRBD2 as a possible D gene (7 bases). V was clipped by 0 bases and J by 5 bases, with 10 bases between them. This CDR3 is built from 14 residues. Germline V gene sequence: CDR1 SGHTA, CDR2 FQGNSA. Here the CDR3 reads CASSLAGGLETQYF. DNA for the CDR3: TGTGCCAGCAGCTTAGCGGGGGGGCTTGAGACCCAGTACTTC.

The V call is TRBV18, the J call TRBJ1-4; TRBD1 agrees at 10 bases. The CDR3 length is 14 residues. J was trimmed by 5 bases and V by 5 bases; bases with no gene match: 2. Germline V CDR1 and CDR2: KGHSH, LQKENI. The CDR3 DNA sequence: TGTGCCAGCTCAAAGGGACAGGGGAATGAAAAACTGTTTTTT. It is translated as CASSKGQGNEKLFF.

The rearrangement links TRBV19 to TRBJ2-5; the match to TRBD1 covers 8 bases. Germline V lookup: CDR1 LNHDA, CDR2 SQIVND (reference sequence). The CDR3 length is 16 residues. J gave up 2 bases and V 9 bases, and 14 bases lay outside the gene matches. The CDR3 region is CASRDPSTGGQETQYF. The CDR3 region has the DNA TGTGCCAGCCGTGACCCCAGCACAGGGGGACAAGAGACCCAGTACTTC.

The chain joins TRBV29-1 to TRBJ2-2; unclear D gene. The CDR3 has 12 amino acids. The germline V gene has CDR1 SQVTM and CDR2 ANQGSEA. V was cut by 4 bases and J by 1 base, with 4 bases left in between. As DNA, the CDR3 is TGCAGCGTTGCCTGGAACACCGGGGAGCTGTTTTTT. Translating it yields CSVAWNTGELFF.

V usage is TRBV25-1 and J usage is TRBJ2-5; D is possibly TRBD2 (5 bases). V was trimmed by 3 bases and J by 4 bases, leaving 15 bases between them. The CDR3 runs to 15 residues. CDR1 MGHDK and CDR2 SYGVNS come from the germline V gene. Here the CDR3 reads CASSEHGPGLETQYF. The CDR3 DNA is TGTGCCAGCAGTGAGCACGGCCCGGGGTTAGAGACCCAGTACTTC.

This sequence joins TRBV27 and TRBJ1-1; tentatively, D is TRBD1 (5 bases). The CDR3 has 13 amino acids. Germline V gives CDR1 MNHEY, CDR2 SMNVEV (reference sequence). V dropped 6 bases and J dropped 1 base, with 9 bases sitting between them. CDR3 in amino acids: CASSLTANTEAFF. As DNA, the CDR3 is TGTGCCAGCAGCTTGACAGCGAACACTGAAGCTTTCTTT.

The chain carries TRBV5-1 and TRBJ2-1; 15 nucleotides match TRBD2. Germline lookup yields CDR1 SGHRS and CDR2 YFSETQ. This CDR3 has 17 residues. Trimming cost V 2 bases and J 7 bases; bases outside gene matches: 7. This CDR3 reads CASSLPGTSGGPNEQFF. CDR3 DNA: TGCGCCAGCAGCTTACCCGGGACTAGCGGGGGGCCTAATGAGCAGTTCTTC.

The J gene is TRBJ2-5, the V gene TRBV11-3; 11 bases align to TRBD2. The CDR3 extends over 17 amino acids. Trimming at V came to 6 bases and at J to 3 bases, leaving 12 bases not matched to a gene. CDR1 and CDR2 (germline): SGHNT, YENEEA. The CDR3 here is CASSLGELAGAKETQYF. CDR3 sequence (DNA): TGTGCCAGCAGTCTCGGGGAACTAGCGGGAGCAAAAGAGACCCAGTACTTC.

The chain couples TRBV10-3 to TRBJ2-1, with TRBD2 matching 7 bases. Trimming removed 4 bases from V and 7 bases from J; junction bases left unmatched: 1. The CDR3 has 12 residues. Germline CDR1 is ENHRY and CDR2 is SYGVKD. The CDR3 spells CAISGGGNEQFF. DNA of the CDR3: TGTGCCATCAGTGGGGGGGGGAATGAGCAGTTCTTC.

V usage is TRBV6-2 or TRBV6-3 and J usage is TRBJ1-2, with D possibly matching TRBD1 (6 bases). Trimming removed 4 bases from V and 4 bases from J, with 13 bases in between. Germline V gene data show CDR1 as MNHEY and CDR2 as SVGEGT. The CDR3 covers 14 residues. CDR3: CASSLGSDSYGYTF. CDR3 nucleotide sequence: TGTGCCAGCAGTTTGGGTTCGGACAGCTATGGCTACACCTTC.

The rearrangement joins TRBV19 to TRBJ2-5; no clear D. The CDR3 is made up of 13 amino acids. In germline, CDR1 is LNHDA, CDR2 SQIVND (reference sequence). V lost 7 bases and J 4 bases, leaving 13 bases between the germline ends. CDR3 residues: CASKHASTETQYF. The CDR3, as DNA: TGTGCCAGTAAGCACGCTTCAACAGAGACCCAGTACTTC. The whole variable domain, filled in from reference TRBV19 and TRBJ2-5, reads DGGITQSPKYLFRKEGQNVTLSCEQNLNHDAMYWYRQDPGQGLRLIYYSQIVNDFQKGDIAEGYSVSREKKESFPLTVTSAQKNPTAFYLCASKHASTETQYFGPGTRLLVL.

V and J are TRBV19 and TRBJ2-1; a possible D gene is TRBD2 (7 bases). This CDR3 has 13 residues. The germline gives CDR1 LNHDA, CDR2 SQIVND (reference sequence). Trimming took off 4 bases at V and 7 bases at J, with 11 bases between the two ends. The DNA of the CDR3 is TGTGCCAGTAGTACGGGGAGGGGGAATGAGCAGTTCTTC. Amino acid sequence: CASSTGRGNEQFF.

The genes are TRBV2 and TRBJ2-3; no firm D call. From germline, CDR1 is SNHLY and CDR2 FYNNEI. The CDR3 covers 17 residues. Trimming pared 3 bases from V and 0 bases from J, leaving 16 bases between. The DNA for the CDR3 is TGTGCCAGCAGTGAGTGGTCACCCTGGAGAAGCACAGATACGCAGTATTTT. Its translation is CASSEWSPWRSTDTQYF.

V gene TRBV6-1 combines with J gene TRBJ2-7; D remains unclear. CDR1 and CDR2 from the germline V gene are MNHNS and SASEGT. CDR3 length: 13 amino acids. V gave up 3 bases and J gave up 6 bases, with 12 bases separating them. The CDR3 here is CASSEFEPSEQYV. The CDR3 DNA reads TGTGCCAGCAGTGAGTTCGAGCCGAGCGAGCAGTACGTC.

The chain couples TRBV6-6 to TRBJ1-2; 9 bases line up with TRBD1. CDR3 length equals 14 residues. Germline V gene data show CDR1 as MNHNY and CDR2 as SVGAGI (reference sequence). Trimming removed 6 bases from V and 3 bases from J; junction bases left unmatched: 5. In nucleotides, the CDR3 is TGTGCCAGCAGCCACCGGGACAGGGACTATGGCTACACCTTC. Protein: CASSHRDRDYGYTF.